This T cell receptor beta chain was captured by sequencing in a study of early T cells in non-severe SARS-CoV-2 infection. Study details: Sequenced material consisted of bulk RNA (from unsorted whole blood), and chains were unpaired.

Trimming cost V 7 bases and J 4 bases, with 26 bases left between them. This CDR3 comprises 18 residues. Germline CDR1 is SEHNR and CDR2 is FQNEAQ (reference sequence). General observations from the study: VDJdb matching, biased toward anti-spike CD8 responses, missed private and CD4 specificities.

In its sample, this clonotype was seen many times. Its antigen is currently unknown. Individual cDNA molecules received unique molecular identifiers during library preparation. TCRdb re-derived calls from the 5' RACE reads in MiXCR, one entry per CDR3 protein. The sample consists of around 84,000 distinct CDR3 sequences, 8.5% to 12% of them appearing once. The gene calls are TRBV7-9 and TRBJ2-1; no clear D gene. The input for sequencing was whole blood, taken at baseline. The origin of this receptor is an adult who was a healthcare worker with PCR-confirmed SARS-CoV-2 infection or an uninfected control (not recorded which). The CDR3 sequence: CASTKTHRARYRYNEQFF. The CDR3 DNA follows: TGTGCCAGCACCAAGACCCACCGGGCTCGCTACCGGTACAATGAGCAGTTCTTC.